Presented here are 31 T cell receptor beta chains from one specimen sequenced in a study of OX40 agonist ivuxolimab in advanced cancers. Library creation used the immunoSEQ multiplex PCR assay. As stored in TCRdb, this immuneACCESS dataset retains in-frame rearrangements with V and J assigned. A fraction of the clones does not appear; measured against another copy, unresolved V genes explain less than half of the discrepancy, and the remainder lacks a known reason. This sample has about 100,000 clones in its table, and less than 85% of those were observed once. Less than 6% of the sample is in the top ten clones. The source material was CD4+ or CD8+ T cells sorted from blood, sampled in a trial of the OX40 agonist ivuxolimab. These receptor sequences come from an adult with an advanced solid tumor such as melanoma, head and neck, liver or kidney cancer.

The CDR3 loop is CASSPFGGDHYGYTF. CDR3 nucleotides: TGCGCCAGCAGTCCCTTCGGGGGGGACCACTATGGCTACACCTTC. The chain combines TRBV10-1 with TRBJ1-2, with TRBD1 as a possible D gene (5 bases). CDR3 size: 15 residues. Germline CDR1 reads WNHNN; CDR2 reads SYGVQD (reference sequence). The ends were cut back, 5 bases at V and 3 bases at J, with 16 bases in the middle.

The J gene is TRBJ2-2, the V gene TRBV9; 8 bases line up with TRBD2. Per germline, CDR1 SGDLS and CDR2 YYNGEE. This CDR3 comprises 15 residues. J lost 6 bases, V lost 4 bases, and 8 bases had no gene match. The CDR3 nucleotides read TGTGCCAGCAGCATTAGCGGGAACCCCGCCGGGGAGCTGTTTTTT. Its translation is CASSISGNPAGELFF.

The V call is TRBV11-2, the J call TRBJ2-7; 13 bases align to TRBD2. This CDR3 is built from 18 residues. CDR1 SGHAT and CDR2 FQNNGV come from the germline V gene. Trimming removed 1 base from V and 2 bases from J; junction bases left unmatched: 8. The CDR3 region is CASSLVLPGLAGAYEQYF. The CDR3, as DNA: TGTGCCAGCAGCTTAGTACTCCCCGGACTAGCGGGAGCCTACGAGCAGTACTTC.

V gene TRBV12-5 combines with J gene TRBJ1-5; D is possibly TRBD1 (5 bases). Germline CDR1 is LGHNT and CDR2 is FRNRAP. V lost 5 bases to trimming and J lost 6 bases, with 11 bases between them. CDR3 length: 13 amino acids. The chain's CDR3 is CASGAGGTQPQHF. Here the CDR3 DNA reads TGTGCTAGTGGTGCGGGGGGGACTCAGCCCCAGCATTTT.

The genes are TRBV29-1 and TRBJ2-4; the D gene is possibly TRBD1 (5 bases). Germline V gives CDR1 SQVTM, CDR2 ANQGSEA. CDR3 length equals 12 residues. The V gene lost 7 bases and the J gene lost 4 bases, with 11 bases spanning the gap. The CDR3 bases are TGCAGCGGGCAGGACACTAAAAACATTCAGTACTTC. This encodes CSGQDTKNIQYF.

This chain connects TRBV27 to TRBJ2-1; D is unresolved. Trimming took off 7 bases at V and 5 bases at J, with 6 bases between the two ends. Germline V lookup: CDR1 MNHEY, CDR2 SMNVEV (reference sequence). The CDR3 totals 11 residues. The CDR3 spells CASIVNNEQFF. CDR3 DNA: TGTGCCAGCATCGTAAACAATGAGCAGTTCTTC.

The J gene is TRBJ2-3, the V gene TRBV7-2; D could derive from TRBD1 or TRBD2 (6 bases each). From germline, CDR1 is SGHTA and CDR2 FQGNSA. The CDR3 consists of 14 residues. The V end lost 3 bases, the J end lost 2 bases, and 9 bases lay between the germline ends. CDR3 DNA: TGTGCCAGCAGCTTCCCGGGGGCCACAGATACGCAGTATTTT. Translation gives CASSFPGATDTQYF.

The chain combines TRBV27 with TRBJ2-7; D may correspond to TRBD1 or TRBD2 (5 bases each). Trimming pared 3 bases from V and 1 base from J, leaving 13 bases between. CDR1 MNHEY and CDR2 SMNVEV come from the germline V gene (reference sequence). The CDR3 is 15 amino acids. CDR3 bases: TGTGCCAGCAGTTTGTCCGGGACGGCATCCTACGAGCAGTACTTC. Translated, it gives CASSLSGTASYEQYF.

The rearrangement uses TRBV19 and TRBJ1-2; TRBD1 aligns across 7 bases. V dropped 3 bases and J dropped 4; count of bases not matched to a gene: 5. This CDR3 contains 14 residues. Germline CDR1 and CDR2: LNHDA and SQIVND (reference sequence). CDR3: CASSMGDRLYGYTF. The CDR3 nucleotides read TGTGCCAGTAGTATGGGGGACAGACTCTATGGCTACACCTTC. Filled out from reference TRBV19 and TRBJ1-2, the complete variable domain reads DGGITQSPKYLFRKEGQNVTLSCEQNLNHDAMYWYRQDPGQGLRLIYYSQIVNDFQKGDIAEGYSVSREKKESFPLTVTSAQKNPTAFYLCASSMGDRLYGYTFGSGTRLTVV.

The chain recombines TRBV19 with TRBJ2-1; maybe TRBD1 (5 bases). This CDR3 comprises 15 residues. The V gene's germline CDR1 is LNHDA and CDR2 SQIVND (reference sequence). V lost 4 bases and J lost 2, with 12 bases in between. CDR3 in amino acids: CASSTHSTAYNEQFF. The CDR3 nucleotides are TGTGCCAGTAGTACCCATTCGACAGCCTACAATGAGCAGTTCTTC.

The chain combines TRBV5-1 with TRBJ1-4, with 7 bases identical to TRBD1. This CDR3 is built from 13 residues. The V gene's germline CDR1 is SGHRS and CDR2 YFSETQ. Losses at the gene ends were 4 bases for V and 8 bases for J; bases not matched to a gene: 5. In nucleotides, the CDR3 is TGCGCCAGCAGCCTAACAGGGGAGGAAAAACTGTTTTTT. Translated, it gives CASSLTGEEKLFF.

The V gene is TRBV28, the J gene TRBJ2-1; D might be TRBD2 (6 bases). This CDR3 contains 14 residues. V was cut by 4 bases and J by 6 bases, with 13 bases left in between. Germline lookup yields CDR1 MDHEN and CDR2 SYDVKM. The DNA of the CDR3 is TGTGCCAGCAGTTCGCCGGGACTTACCAATGAGCAGTTCTTC. This translates into CASSSPGLTNEQFF.

This clone turned up a few times. V is TRBV20-1 and J is TRBJ1-1, with D perhaps TRBD1 (5 bases). Per germline, CDR1 DFQATT and CDR2 SNEGSKA (reference sequence). The V gene lost 0 bases and the J gene lost 10 bases, with 9 bases spanning the gap. There are 11 residues in the CDR3. Written as DNA, the CDR3 is TGCAGTGCTAGAGAGGGGGTGTTAGCTTTCTTT. Residues: CSAREGVLAFF.

The CDR3: CASSQDWLGQGAYNEQFF. CDR3 DNA sequence: TGCGCCAGCAGCCAAGATTGGTTAGGACAGGGTGCCTACAATGAGCAGTTCTTC. The chain joins TRBV4-3 to TRBJ2-1, with 8 bases matching TRBD1. Trimming at V came to 0 bases and at J to 2 bases, leaving 9 bases not matched to a gene. CDR1 and CDR2 from the germline V gene are LGHNA and YSLEER. The length of the CDR3 is 18 residues.

This chain connects TRBV7-2 to TRBJ2-7; D may be TRBD2 (7 bases). Germline V CDR1 and CDR2: SGHTA, FQGNSA. There are 14 residues in the CDR3. Between the trimmed V and J ends, which lost 0 bases and 4 bases, there was a span of 10 bases. CDR3 nucleotide sequence: TGTGCCAGCAGCTTAGCGGGGGGGCCATACGAGCAGTACTTC. Protein sequence: CASSLAGGPYEQYF.

V gene TRBV7-2 combines with J gene TRBJ2-6; tentatively, D is TRBD1 or TRBD2 (5 bases each). The ends were cut back, 1 base at V and 4 bases at J, with 8 bases in the middle. Germline loops: CDR1 SGHTA, CDR2 FQGNSA. This CDR3 spans 15 amino acids. The chain's CDR3 is CASSLGGGGANVLTF. DNA for the CDR3: TGTGCCAGCAGCTTAGGTGGGGGAGGGGCCAACGTCCTGACTTTC.

The table lists this clone with a count of one. The rearrangement links TRBV7-2 to TRBJ1-1; 9 bases map to TRBD1. The junction had 12 bases not matched to a gene; V was cut back by 5 bases and J by 5 bases. This CDR3 comprises 16 residues. Germline V gives CDR1 SGHTA, CDR2 FQGNSA. The CDR3 protein is CASSPRGLGQGTEAFF. CDR3 nucleotide sequence: TGTGCCAGCAGCCCGAGGGGGTTGGGACAGGGAACTGAAGCTTTCTTT.

This clone was seen only once. Other DNA sequences of this sample code for an identical CDR3. This chain uses TRBV6-5 with TRBJ1-2; no clear D gene. This CDR3 contains 12 residues. Between the trimmed V and J ends, which lost 6 bases and 8 bases, there was a span of 13 bases. Germline V gene sequence: CDR1 MNHEY, CDR2 SVGAGI. The CDR3: CASSQDLYGYTF. The CDR3 nucleotides read TGTGCCAGCAGCCAGGACCTCTACGGCTACACCTTC.

This chain connects TRBV9 to TRBJ1-1; D is unresolved. Trimming pared 3 bases from V and 0 bases from J, leaving 9 bases between. Germline V CDR1 and CDR2: SGDLS, YYNGEE. This CDR3 has 14 amino acids. The CDR3 sequence is CASSGTSMNTEAFF. The CDR3 coding sequence is TGTGCCAGCAGCGGGACCTCTATGAACACTGAAGCTTTCTTT.

This clone was found once. V is TRBV10-1 and J is TRBJ1-3; D is uncertain. Per the germline V gene, CDR1 is WNHNN and CDR2 is SYGVQD (reference sequence). This CDR3 is built from 14 residues. Trimming took off 2 bases at V and 1 base at J, with 6 bases between the two ends. The CDR3 nucleotides read TGCGCCAGCAGTGAGGACTTTTCTGGAAACACCATATATTTT. Translation: CASSEDFSGNTIYF.

V gene TRBV19 combines with J gene TRBJ2-5; D tentatively fits TRBD1 or TRBD2 (5 bases each). Germline CDR1 reads LNHDA; CDR2 reads SQIVND (reference sequence). This CDR3 has 12 amino acids. Trimming cost V 5 bases and J 6 bases, with 10 bases left between them. The CDR3 sequence is CASSEGLKTQYF. CDR3 sequence (DNA): TGTGCCAGTAGTGAGGGGCTGAAGACCCAGTACTTC.

The chain recombines TRBV7-9 with TRBJ2-1, with TRBD2 matching over 7 bases. In germline, CDR1 is SEHNR, CDR2 FQNEAQ (reference sequence). Losses at the gene ends were 4 bases for V and 1 base for J; bases not matched to a gene: 10. The CDR3 extends over 17 amino acids. CDR3 DNA: TGTGCCAGCAGCTACGGGGGACCGGGGGGATCCTACAATGAGCAGTTCTTC. This encodes CASSYGGPGGSYNEQFF. Full variable domain (missing parts from reference TRBV7-9 and TRBJ2-1): DTGVSQNPRHKITKRGQNVTFRCDPISEHNRLYWYRQTLGQGPEFLTYFQNEAQLEKSRLLSDRFSAERPKGSFSTLEIQRTEQGDSAMYLCASSYGGPGGSYNEQFFGPGTRLTVL.

This clone turned up a few times. This chain connects TRBV6-1 to TRBJ1-6; the match to TRBD1 covers 8 bases. V trimming: 3 bases; J trimming: 10 bases; junction bases outside the gene matches: 2. The CDR3 has 13 amino acids. Looked up from germline, CDR1 is MNHNS and CDR2 is SASEGT. Here the CDR3 DNA reads TGTGCCAGCAGTGACAGGGGGCTCTCACCCCTCCACTTT. Its translation: CASSDRGLSPLHF.

The chain recombines TRBV5-1 with TRBJ2-3, with D unresolved. Germline assignment: CDR1 SGHRS and CDR2 YFSETQ. The V end was cut by 4 bases, the J end by 2 bases, with 11 bases between. CDR3 size: 14 residues. The CDR3 coding sequence is TGCGCCAGCAGCCCGACTGGCACCACAGATACGCAGTATTTT. The encoded protein is CASSPTGTTDTQYF.

This chain joins TRBV10-3 and TRBJ2-2, with D possibly matching TRBD2 (7 bases). V was shortened by 8 bases and J by 9 bases, with 22 bases between the two germline ends. This CDR3 is 15 amino acids long. CDR1 and CDR2 from the germline V gene are ENHRY and SYGVKD. CDR3 in amino acids: CAIPDSGKGGRELFF. As DNA, the CDR3 is TGTGCCATCCCGGACAGCGGGAAGGGGGGCCGGGAGCTGTTTTTT.

The J gene is TRBJ1-1, the V gene TRBV29-1; 7 bases match TRBD1. V shed 4 bases and J 6 bases; nucleotides not matched to a gene: 5. The germline CDR1 and CDR2 sequences are SQVTM and ANQGSEA. CDR3 length equals 12 residues. The CDR3: CSVGDRAPEAFF. CDR3 sequence (DNA): TGCAGCGTTGGTGACAGGGCTCCTGAAGCTTTCTTT.

This clone was seen only a few times. The chain has TRBV19 and TRBJ1-5; possible D gene TRBD1, 6 bases. CDR1 is LNHDA, CDR2 SQIVND, per germline (reference sequence). The CDR3 runs to 15 residues. The V gene lost 6 bases and the J gene lost 3 bases, with 15 bases spanning the gap. The CDR3 loop is CASSQMGGSNQPQHF. In DNA form, the CDR3 reads TGTGCCAGTAGCCAAATGGGGGGCTCCAATCAGCCCCAGCATTTT.

This clone was recorded once. V gene TRBV4-3 combines with J gene TRBJ1-3, with D maybe TRBD1 (5 bases). The V gene lost 4 bases and the J gene lost 4 bases, with 14 bases spanning the gap. CDR1 is LGHNA, CDR2 YSLEER, per germline. This CDR3 comprises 15 residues. CDR3 loop: CASSRTGLGGNTIYF. CDR3 bases: TGCGCCAGCAGCCGAACGGGGCTTGGAGGAAACACCATATATTTT.

This clone was counted a single time. This sequence joins TRBV10-3 and TRBJ2-1, with 8 bases aligning to TRBD2. CDR1 ENHRY and CDR2 SYGVKD come from the germline V gene. CDR3 size: 15 residues. Unmatched junction bases numbered 7, after V lost 6 bases and J lost 3 bases. The CDR3 here is CAIRTSGEYYNEQFF. CDR3 nucleotides: TGTGCCATCAGAACTAGCGGCGAATACTACAATGAGCAGTTCTTC.

This clone was seen only once. The rearrangement joins TRBV30 to TRBJ2-7, with TRBD2 matching over 12 bases. This CDR3 comprises 15 residues. Germline V gene lookup returns CDR1 GTSNPN and CDR2 SVGIG (reference sequence). Trimming took 1 base from V and 4 from J; bases not matched to a gene: 5. The CDR3 sequence is CAWSGLAGGPYEQYF. Here the CDR3 DNA reads TGTGCCTGGAGTGGTCTAGCGGGGGGGCCATACGAGCAGTACTTC.

Only one count was recorded for this clone. The J gene is TRBJ1-2, the V gene TRBV5-6; 7 bases align to TRBD1. With 0 bases clipped from V and 8 bases from J, the junction kept 10 bases outside the gene matches. Germline CDR1 and CDR2: SGHDT and YYEEEE. The CDR3 extends over 15 amino acids. The CDR3 DNA is TGTGCCAGCAGCTTGGGGAACAGGGGCTTGGAAGGCTACACCTTC. It encodes CASSLGNRGLEGYTF. The complete variable domain, with remaining parts taken from reference TRBV5-6 and TRBJ1-2, reads DAGVTQSPTHLIKTRGQQVTLRCSPKSGHDTVSWYQQALGQGPQFIFQYYEEEERQRGNFPDRFSGHQFPNYSSELNVNALLLGDSALYLCASSLGNRGLEGYTFGSGTRLTVV.